This entry is about one T cell receptor beta chain. The antigen is unknown. Repertoires were generated with immunoSEQ multiplex PCR, while TCRdb's copy carries only in-frame clones and drops some. The data show fewer than 1 million clones, with 95% to 97% seen just once and 0.2% to 0.25% held by the top ten. These data originate in a study of shared clonotypes between healthy human individuals. Study results and limitations: Some naive CD4 clonotypes, around 4.9%, turned up in common across several donors.

Germline V lookup: CDR1 SGHDT, CDR2 YYEEEE. Trimming took 4 bases from V and 0 from J; bases not matched to a gene: 10. There are 18 residues in the CDR3. Positive CCR7 selection of CD45RO-negative cells yielded the naive CD8 cells, and terminally differentiated effector memory CD45RA+ cells were excluded. This chain connects TRBV5-6 to TRBJ2-1; TRBD2 agrees at 10 bases. The sequencing input was naive CD8+ T cells sorted from blood. The receptor's source is a man younger than 45 in good health. The CDR3 region is CASSLGEGLASSYNEQFF. The CDR3 coding sequence is TGTGCCAGCAGCCTGGGAGAGGGACTAGCGAGCTCCTACAATGAGCAGTTCTTC.